This T cell receptor beta chain appears in the sequencing data of a study of shared clonotypes between healthy human individuals (dated by TCRdb to about 2020). In terms of the full investigation: The cohort comprised two women and three men aged 18 to 49 years. Per donor, three plates each were used for CD4 naive and CD4 memory, two for CD8 naive, and one for CD8 memory. To estimate repertoire size and how much clonotypes are shared between individuals, the study performed deep sequencing of blood TCR repertoires from 4 to 6 healthy adults. Per donor, leukapheresis produced somewhere between about 0.8 and 9 billion PBMCs. Different laboratories and diverse techniques were used to prepare libraries and sequence TCR repertoires, to increase sequencing depth and limit assay-specific biases. The research as a whole found: Sharing across a few donors was observed for approximately 5% of naive CD4, less than 4% of naive CD8, roughly 2.3% of memory CD4, and roughly 0.4% of memory CD8 clonotypes. Pairwise subsampling led to the expectation that sequencing depth would affect the degree of clonotype sharing among donors. Even with the large sequencing depth, rarefaction of the sorted-subset datasets indicated that sequencing was incomplete. Only blood was sampled, and tissue TCR repertoires likely differ from those in blood. Naive subsets generally had larger estimated clonotype richness than memory subsets did. Higher generation probabilities were observed for clonotypes shared by all four sorted-subset donors than for non-shared clonotypes. Because the study included only a small number of donors, the genetic and exposure-history diversity represented was limited.

Using the deep immunoSEQ assay, multiplex PCR amplified TCR CDR3 regions from genomic DNA. Genomic DNA extracted from each cell subset was distributed evenly over all wells of several immunoSEQ 96-well plates, and each plate served as one replicate. For sorted subsets, roughly 200 ng of genomic DNA, equivalent to some 33,000 T cell genomes, went into each replicate PCR. Purified libraries were measured with a Qubit 3.0 fluorometer, size-checked on a Bioanalyzer 2100, and measured again with the KAPA Library Quantification kit. Every immunoSEQ 96-well plate was sequenced on a separate single-read 150-cycle Illumina NextSeq 550 flow cell. For the original study's pipeline: The immunoSEQ output contained only junctional sequences without quality scores, so filtering could not match that applied to full-length reads. To assign V/J genes and CDR3, sequences were annotated using PyIR, a Python wrapper for IgBLAST v1.9, with IMGT germline references. Reads were removed for weak V/J assignments (E-value above 1e-6), missing CDR3, stop codons, out-of-frame junctions, or ambiguous translated residues. V3J clonotypes were defined as sequences sharing the same inferred V gene, J gene, and CDR3 amino acid sequence. Percentage overlap between repertoires was computed as shared unique clonotypes divided by the size of the smaller repertoire. Repertoire richness was assessed with RTK rarefaction, the Chao1 estimator, and Recon v2.1 estimates of unobserved clonotypes. For all TCRbeta clonotypes obtained by the gDNA method from a few donors, generation probabilities were computed with OLGA. TCRdb mirrors the immuneACCESS table, restricted to in-frame sequences. Some clones are absent from its copies; in checked studies, under half trace to an unresolved V gene, and the reason for the others is unknown. D and trimming come from the DNA, and the V and J calls and clone size come from that table. Across this sample there are 780,000 or so clones, with 72% seen only once. The ten largest clones represent around 1.7% of the sample.

The CDR3 contains 15 residues, cysteine and phenylalanine counted. Only the CDR3 region is kept as DNA, spanning 45 bases read in frame from base 1. V is cut back by 8 bases and J by 1 base, with 9 bases in the junction unmatched. Sequences MNHNS (CDR1) and SASEGT (CDR2) are obtained from the germline V gene. In regard to this clone: Its antigen is still unknown. No base qualities exist here, and no much larger clone lies one base off it.

The donors were healthy, HIV-negative adults with no recently reported acute infections or vaccinations. All donors were Caucasian adults living in Nashville, Tennessee, USA. CD4+ T cells were enriched by magnetic negative selection, after which naive cells were positively selected on CD45RA and the negative fraction was taken as the memory subset. Blood was obtained by leukapheresis, after which PBMCs were separated by Ficoll-Histopaque density gradient centrifugation and cryopreserved in liquid nitrogen vapor phase. Purity and quantity of every magnetically sorted T cell population were checked by analytical flow cytometry. Each sorted fraction had its genomic DNA isolated and then quantified by UV absorbance on a Nanodrop 2000c.

The chain is made from TRBV6-1 and TRBJ1-1; TRBD1 fits 8 bases in the junction. The sequence derives from a woman in her thirties in good health. The sample was memory CD4+ T cells sorted from blood. The intended sense of this specimen's cell subset or site label: CD45RA-negative fraction. CDR3 sequence: CASPKAGGRNTEAFF. At the DNA level, the sequence is TGTGCCAGCCCGAAGGCAGGGGGCAGGAACACTGAAGCTTTCTTT.